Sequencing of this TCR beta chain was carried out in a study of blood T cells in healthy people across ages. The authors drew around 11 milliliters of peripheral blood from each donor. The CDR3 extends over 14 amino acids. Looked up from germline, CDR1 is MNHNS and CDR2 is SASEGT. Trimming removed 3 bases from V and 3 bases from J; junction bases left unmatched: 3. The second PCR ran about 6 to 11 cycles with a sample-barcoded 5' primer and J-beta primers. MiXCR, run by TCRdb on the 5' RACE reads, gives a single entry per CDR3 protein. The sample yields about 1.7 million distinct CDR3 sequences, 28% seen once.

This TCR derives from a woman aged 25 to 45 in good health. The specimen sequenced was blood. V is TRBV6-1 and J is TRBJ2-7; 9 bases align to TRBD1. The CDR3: CASSEGTGNYEQYF. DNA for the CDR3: TGTGCCAGCAGTGAGGGGACAGGGAACTACGAGCAGTACTTC.